This T cell receptor (beta chain) was obtained from a study of regulatory T cells in long-lasting Graves disease. In germline, CDR1 is SGHRS, CDR2 YFSETQ. Trimming took 7 bases from V and 2 from J, leaving 16 bases between them. The CDR3 contains 14 residues. CDR3-region Arm-PCR and iRepertoire HTBI primers produced the TCR beta libraries. MiXCR, applied by TCRdb to the multiplex PCR reads, yields one record per CDR3 protein. The data show hundreds of thousands of distinct CDR3 sequences, 20% to 25% seen once. This clonotype was detected many times. Time point indicated: persistent/refractory GD, antithyroid drugs over 5 years with positive TRAb. RNA from PBMCs was the source of the TCR library.

This specimen consisted of peripheral blood mononuclear cells (PBMCs), obtained when the disease was refractory, from a patient treated with antithyroid drugs. The chain joins TRBV5-1 to TRBJ2-7; D is uncertain. The clonotype comes from a female donor with Graves disease. The CDR3 is CASSPTVTTYEQYF. The CDR3 nucleotides are TGCGCCAGCTCTCCGACCGTAACTACCTACGAGCAGTACTTC.